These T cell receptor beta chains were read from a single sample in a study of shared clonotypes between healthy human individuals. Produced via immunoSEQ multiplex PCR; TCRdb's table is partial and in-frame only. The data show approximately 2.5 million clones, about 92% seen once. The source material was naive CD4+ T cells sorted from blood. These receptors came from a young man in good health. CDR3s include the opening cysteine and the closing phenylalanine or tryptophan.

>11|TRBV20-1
CSARTDSGAFF
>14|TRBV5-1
CASSTRLGTNEQFF
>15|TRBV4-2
CASSQEEQGYNEQFF
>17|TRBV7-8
CASSLITTFWTNEKLFF
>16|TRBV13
CASSERDRGGHSPLHF
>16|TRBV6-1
CASSEVSGSPTDTQYF
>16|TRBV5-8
CASSFQGRWSNQPQHF
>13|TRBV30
CAWSAKSTDTQYF
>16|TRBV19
CASSPGQGGSNQPQHF
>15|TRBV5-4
CASSLVSLVEETQYF
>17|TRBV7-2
CASSLTAGPPDNQPQHF
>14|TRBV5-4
CASSYPGLGETQYF
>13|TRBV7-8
CASSLDSPNEQFF
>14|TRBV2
CASKEGSANSPLHF
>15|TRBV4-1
CASSQVGTGREKLFF
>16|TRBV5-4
CASRLSGGAAQETQYF
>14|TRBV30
CAWSVTGVLDEQYF
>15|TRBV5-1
CASSQGQGEYNEQFF
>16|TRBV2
CASRPTGGAVNTEAFF
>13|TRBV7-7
CASSLMVTGELFF
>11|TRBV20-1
CRLRRDEAAFF
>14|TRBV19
CASTLTGLNTEAFF
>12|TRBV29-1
CSASPGEETQYF
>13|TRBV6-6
CASSRGLRETQYF
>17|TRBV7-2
CASSFRVGGGSNEKLFF
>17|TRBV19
CASSTVGYRGGQETQYF
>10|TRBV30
CAWGYEKLFF
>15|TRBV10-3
CAISEPGRSSYEQYF
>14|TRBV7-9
CASSFEGFTDTQYF
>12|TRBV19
CASEARAGPQHF
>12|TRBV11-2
CASSWSSYEQYF
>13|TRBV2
CASSKGLTDTQYF
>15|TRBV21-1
CASSKNGPRYNEQFF
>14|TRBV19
CASSLRDIPIEQYF
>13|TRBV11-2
CASSYGLGDTQYF